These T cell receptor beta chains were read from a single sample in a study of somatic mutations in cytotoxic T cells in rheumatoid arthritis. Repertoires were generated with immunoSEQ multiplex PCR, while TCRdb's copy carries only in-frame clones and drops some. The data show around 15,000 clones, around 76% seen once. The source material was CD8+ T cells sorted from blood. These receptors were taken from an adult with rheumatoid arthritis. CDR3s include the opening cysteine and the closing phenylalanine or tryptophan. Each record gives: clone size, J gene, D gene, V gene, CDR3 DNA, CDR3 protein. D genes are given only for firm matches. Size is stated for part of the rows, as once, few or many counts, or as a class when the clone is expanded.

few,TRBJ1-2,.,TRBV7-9,TGTGCCAGCAGCCTACAGGGCTATGGCTACACCTTC,CASSLQGYGYTF
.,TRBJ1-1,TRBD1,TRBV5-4,TGTGCCAGCAGCCAAGGACAGGGGGCCGCTGAAGCTTTCTTT,CASSQGQGAAEAFF
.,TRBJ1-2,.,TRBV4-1,TGCGCCAGCAGCCAAGGGGCCGCTACCGGCTACACCTTC,CASSQGAATGYTF
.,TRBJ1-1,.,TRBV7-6,TGTGCCAGCAGCTCAGGATGGAACACTGAAGCTTTCTTT,CASSSGWNTEAFF
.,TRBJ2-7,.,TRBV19,TGTGCCAGTAGTGCCTCCTTAAGCCACGAGCAGTACTTC,CASSASLSHEQYF
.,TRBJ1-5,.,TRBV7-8,TGTGCCAGCAGCTGGGAAGCGGGGAGCAATCAGCCCCAGCATTTT,CASSWEAGSNQPQHF
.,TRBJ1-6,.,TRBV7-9,TGTGCCAGCAGCTCCAGCTATAATTCACCCCTCCACTTT,CASSSSYNSPLHF
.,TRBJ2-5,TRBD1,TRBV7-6,TGTGCCAGCAGCTTGGAGACAGGGGGCCAAGAGACCCAGTACTTC,CASSLETGGQETQYF
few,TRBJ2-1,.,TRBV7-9,TGTGCCAGCAGCTTATCAATCATGTATGAGCAGTTCTTC,CASSLSIMYEQFF
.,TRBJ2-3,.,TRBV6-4,TGTGCCAGCAGTGACTTCCTGGGGGCAGATACGCAGTATTTT,CASSDFLGADTQYF
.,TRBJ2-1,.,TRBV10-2,TGCGCCAGCGGTCCAACGGGGGAATCCTACAATGAGCAGTTCTTC,CASGPTGESYNEQFF
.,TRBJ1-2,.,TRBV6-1,TGTGCCAGCATAATGGGGCTAGGGTACTATGGCTACACCTTC,CASIMGLGYYGYTF
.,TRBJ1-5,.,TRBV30,TGTGCCTGGAGTGTAGGGTTGCCGGTGACCATACAGCCCCAGCATTTT,CAWSVGLPVTIQPQHF
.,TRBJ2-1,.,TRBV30,TGTGCCTGGAGTGTACAAGTTCGTGAGCAGTTCTTC,CAWSVQVREQFF
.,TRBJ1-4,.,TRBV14,TGTGCCAGCAGCCAAGATCGATGGGGGACTAATGAAAAACTGTTTTTT,CASSQDRWGTNEKLFF
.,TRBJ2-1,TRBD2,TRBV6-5,TGTGCCAGCAGAAATAGCGGGAGAACCTACAATGAGCAGTTCTTC,CASRNSGRTYNEQFF
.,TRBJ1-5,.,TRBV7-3,TGTGCCAGCAGCCTCCACAGGGATTGGGGAAATCAGCCCCAGCATTTT,CASSLHRDWGNQPQHF
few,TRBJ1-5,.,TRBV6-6,TGTGCCAGCAGCCCCGGGCAGGGAGGCAATCAGCCCCAGCATTTT,CASSPGQGGNQPQHF
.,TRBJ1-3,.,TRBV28,TGTGCCAGCAGCGACCCCGGAGGCGCGGTAGGAAACACCATATATTTT,CASSDPGGAVGNTIYF
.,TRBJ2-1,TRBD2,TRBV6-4,TGTGCCAGCAGTGGAACCGCGGGGACTAGCGGTGATGAGCAGTTCTTC,CASSGTAGTSGDEQFF
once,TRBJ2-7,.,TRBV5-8,TGTGCCAGCAGCTTCCTAGGGTCCGACGAGCAGTACTTC,CASSFLGSDEQYF
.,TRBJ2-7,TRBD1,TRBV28,TGTGCCAGCAGTTCCCTTTCATTTAAACAGGGGAGCTCCTACGAGCAGTACTTC,CASSSLSFKQGSSYEQYF
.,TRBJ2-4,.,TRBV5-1,TGCGCCAGCAGTGACCGGGGGGCGGGGGTAGCCAAAAACATTCAGTACTTC,CASSDRGAGVAKNIQYF
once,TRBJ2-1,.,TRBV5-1,TGCGCCAGCAGCTTGGACGGGTTCAATGAGCAGTTCTTC,CASSLDGFNEQFF
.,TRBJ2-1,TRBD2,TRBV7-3,TGTGCCAGCGGATTAGCGGGAGGGTTTGAGCAGTTCTTC,CASGLAGGFEQFF
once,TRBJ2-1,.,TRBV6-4,TGTGCCAGCAGTGACGGGCGGGGAGATAGCAATGAGCAGTTCTTC,CASSDGRGDSNEQFF
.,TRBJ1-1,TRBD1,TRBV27,TGTGCCAGCAGGCCGACAGGGTGGACTGAAGCTTTCTTT,CASRPTGWTEAFF
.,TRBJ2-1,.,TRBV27,TGTGCCAGCAGTTCCTGGGGGGAAGGAGGGCCTTTCAATGAGCAGTTCTTC,CASSSWGEGGPFNEQFF
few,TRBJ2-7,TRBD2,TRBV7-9,TGTGCCAGCAGCGGAGCGGGAGGGTTTGAGCAGTACTTC,CASSGAGGFEQYF
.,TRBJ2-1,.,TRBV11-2,TGTGCCAGCAGCTTGTTTGACTCAACGAACAATGAGCAGTTCTTC,CASSLFDSTNNEQFF
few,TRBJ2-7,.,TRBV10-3,TGTGCCATCCAAAGGGAGTACGAGCAGTACTTC,CAIQREYEQYF
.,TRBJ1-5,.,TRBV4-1,TGCGCCAGCAGCCAAGATCGAGGGCAGTCCCAGCCCCAGCATTTT,CASSQDRGQSQPQHF
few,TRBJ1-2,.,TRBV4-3,TGCGCCAGCAGCCAAGAAAGGGGGTTCTATGGCTACACCTTC,CASSQERGFYGYTF
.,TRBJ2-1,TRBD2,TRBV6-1,TGTGCCAGCCCTAGCGGGGCGAACAATGAGCAGTTCTTC,CASPSGANNEQFF
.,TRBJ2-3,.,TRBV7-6,TGTGCCAGCAGTCCAGTTAGGGGTCCAGATACGCAGTATTTT,CASSPVRGPDTQYF
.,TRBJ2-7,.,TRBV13,TGTGCCAGCAGCTTCGGCAGCAGCTCCTACGAGCAGTACTTC,CASSFGSSSYEQYF
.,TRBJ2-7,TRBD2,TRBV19,TGTGCCAGTAGTATACTAGCGGGAGACGACGAGCAGTACTTC,CASSILAGDDEQYF
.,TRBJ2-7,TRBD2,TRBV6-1,TGTGCCAGCAGTGAAGACACTAGCGGGAATTGGGAGCAGTACTTC,CASSEDTSGNWEQYF
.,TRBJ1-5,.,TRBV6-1,TGTGCCAGCAGTGAAGCGTGGGGGAGTCAGCCCCAGCATTTT,CASSEAWGSQPQHF
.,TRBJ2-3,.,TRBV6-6,TGTGCCAGCAGTTACGACTACTTCCCCCGGTATTTT,CASSYDYFPRYF
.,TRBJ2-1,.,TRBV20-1,TGCAGTGCTAGAGTCTCCAATGAGCAGTTCTTC,CSARVSNEQFF
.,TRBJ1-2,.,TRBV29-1,TGCAGCGTTGGCGGCGGATCAGCTAACTATGGCTACACCTTC,CSVGGGSANYGYTF
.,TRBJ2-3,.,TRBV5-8,TGTGCCAGCAGCTTGGGACCTGAGGGGACAGATACGCAGTATTTT,CASSLGPEGTDTQYF
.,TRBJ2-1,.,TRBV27,TGTGCCAGCATTCAACGAGGAGGGACAGAAATACTTATCAATGAGCAGTTCTTC,CASIQRGGTEILINEQFF
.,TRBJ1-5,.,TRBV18,TGTGCCAGCTCAGGGGAGGATCAGCCCCAGCATTTT,CASSGEDQPQHF
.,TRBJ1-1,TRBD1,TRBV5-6,TGTGCCAGCAGCTTAACCCCGACAGGGTACACTGAAGCTTTCTTT,CASSLTPTGYTEAFF
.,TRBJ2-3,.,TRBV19,TGTGCCAGTAGTCCGACTGGGGCCACAGATACGCAGTATTTT,CASSPTGATDTQYF
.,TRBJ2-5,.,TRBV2,TGTGCCAGCGACAGGAGTGAAGAGACCCAGTACTTC,CASDRSEETQYF
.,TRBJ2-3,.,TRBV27,TGTGCCAGCAGTTTAGCGACTGATTTCACGGCAGATACGCAGTATTTT,CASSLATDFTADTQYF
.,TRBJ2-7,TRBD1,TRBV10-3,TGTGCCATCAGTGAGTCGTTTGGGGCAGGGGGTATCTACGAGCAGTACTTC,CAISESFGAGGIYEQYF
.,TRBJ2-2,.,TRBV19,TGTGCCACTAGGACAGCGCCGAACACCGGGGAGCTGTTTTTT,CATRTAPNTGELFF
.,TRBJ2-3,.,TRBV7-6,TGTGCCAGCAGCTTTGGGGAGGGGGATCGGACAGATACGCAGTATTTT,CASSFGEGDRTDTQYF
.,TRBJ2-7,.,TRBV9,TGTGCCAGCAGCGTAGAGGATAGCGCCTACGAGCAGTACTTC,CASSVEDSAYEQYF
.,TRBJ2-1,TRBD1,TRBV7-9,TGTGCCAGCAGCTTGACAGGGTCGGGTGAGCAGTTCTTC,CASSLTGSGEQFF
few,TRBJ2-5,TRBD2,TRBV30,TGTGCCTGGAGTCCTAGCGGCCCGGAGACCCAGTACTTC,CAWSPSGPETQYF